This section outlines one T cell receptor (beta chain) sequence together with its context. No antigen is known for it. These data come from a study of blood T cells in healthy people across ages. Whole-study results and caveats: PBMCs were not sorted, which prevented a conclusive comparison of naive versus antigen-experienced cells. Naive T cell percentage by flow cytometry tracked strongly with beta diversity. The CMV status of each donor remained undetermined, and this could have confounded shifts in expanded clonotypes.

A second PCR, run for about 7 to 11 cycles, used a sample-barcoded 5' primer plus a J-beta primer mix. TCRdb itself ran the 5' RACE reads through MiXCR, one entry per CDR3 protein. This table holds around 1.5 million distinct CDR3 sequences, about 32% found once. Germline V CDR1 and CDR2: MGHRA, YSYEKL. The CDR3 runs to 15 residues. The V and J ends lost 3 bases and 3 bases respectively, with 13 bases between them. A minimum of 6 micrograms of total RNA was extracted per sample. This sequence was found in a woman in her 30s in good health. The sequenced sample was blood. V gene TRBV4-1 combines with J gene TRBJ2-3; no clear D gene. In nucleotides, the CDR3 is TGCGCCAGCAGCCACGGTACGGGTTCGACAGATACGCAGTATTTT. Translating gives CASSHGTGSTDTQYF.